This T cell receptor (beta chain) was sequenced during a study of blood T cell repertoires in COVID-19 (TCRdb year 2020). Looking at the study overall: Collaborator samples came from the United States, Italy and Spain and covered acute and convalescent phases of COVID-19. The material from the prospective study consisted of cDNA or gDNA derived from T cells, B-cell-depleted T cells, or PBMCs. Subjects who had been exposed to COVID-19, were actively infected with it, or had recovered from it provided the deeply sampled blood TCRbeta repertoires that made up the dataset. The repertoires were released in a freely available public database intended as a resource for research on the immune response to SARS-CoV-2. The samples were drawn from two sources: the first 160 participants of the ongoing ImmuneRACE study, and 1,200 or so subjects contributed by 6 global collaborators. Sample metadata almost always included a de-identified subject ID, COVID-19 status, age in years and sex. Where available, HLA class I and class II types were obtained from metadata supplied by the sample provider rather than from assay-based typing.

As regards this clone: No cognate antigen has been identified for it. Base qualities are missing; no much larger clone stands one base away.

The immunoSEQ Assay, a bias-controlled multiplex PCR, was used to amplify TCRbeta CDR3 regions from genomic DNA. The authors' analysis ran thus. Within the assay, amplification of reference gene primers was used to estimate how many nucleated cells each sample contained. To quantify the absolute abundance of each unique TCRbeta CDR3 rearrangement, sequence reads were collapsed and filtered. For each sample, productive Simpson clonality was calculated as the square root of Simpson's diversity index over productive rearrangements. TCRdb's version of the immuneACCESS table is confined to in-frame rearrangements and falls short of the full clone set. An unresolved V gene accounts for under half of the shortfall where checked; the remainder is of unknown origin. V and J calls and clone size follow that table, whereas D and trimming were derived from the DNA. The sample records around 280,000 clones, around 87% of which are singletons. About 2.2% of the sample comes from the top ten.

The investigation overall reported the following: Clinical and demographic metadata were provided uncurated, with the amount varying by source and participant.

V loses 4 bases, J loses 7 bases, and the germline ends lie 13 bases apart. CDR1 and CDR2 are drawn from the germline V gene: SNHLY, FYNNEI. The CDR3 starts with the cysteine, ends with the phenylalanine, and has 14 residues. Just CDR3 DNA is preserved here, 42 bases in frame from base 1. Another Seattle source contributed samples from volunteer blood donors who had recovered from COVID-19. Collaborating institutions collected whole blood in K2EDTA tubes following their own protocols. Collaborator samples were shipped for TCRbeta analysis as frozen whole blood, isolated PBMCs, or DNA extracted from either sample type.

The sample was peripheral blood. The V and J segments used are TRBV2 and TRBJ1-4; the D gene remains uncertain. This clonotype was obtained from a woman aged 45-65 years who had recovered from COVID-19. This receptor has the CDR3 CASSVLREGEKLFF. The DNA is TGTGCCAGCAGTGTATTAAGGGAGGGTGAAAAACTGTTTTTT.